Sequencing of this T cell receptor beta chain was carried out in a study of vaccination and CD4 T cells after COVID-19. Looking at the study overall: SARS-CoV-2 had been detected by nasal swab PCR in convalescent patients; nine were mild, one severe. The makeup of the convalescents was six males and four females, two of them Hispanic. Post-vaccine sampling followed dose two by a median around 74 days (range 14 to 241). General observations from the study: Median numbers of SARS-CoV-2-reactive clonotypes increased from approximately 21 to 40 (not a significant change).

Time point of the sample: late sampling 161 to 241 days after vaccination in a few convalescent patients. Worth noting for this clonotype: What it binds is not known.

TCRdb called the PCR reads again in MiXCR, with one record for every CDR3 protein. The sample has 25,000 or so distinct CDR3 sequences, about half seen once. V lost 5 bases, J lost 1 base, and 5 bases stayed unmatched. The V gene's germline CDR1 is SEHNR and CDR2 FQNEAQ (reference sequence). The CDR3 length is 14 residues. Here the sequenced sample was CD4+ T cells from blood, taken about 7 months after SARS-CoV-2 vaccination. This sequence was found in a human donor who had recovered from COVID-19. The rearrangement uses TRBV7-9 and TRBJ2-7; the match to TRBD2 covers 7 bases. This CDR3 reads CASSGLAESYEQYF. The CDR3 region has the DNA TGTGCCAGCAGCGGTCTAGCGGAGTCCTACGAGCAGTACTTC. The full variable domain, in which reference TRBV7-9 and TRBJ2-7 provide the parts outside the CDR3, is DTGVSQNPRHKITKRGQNVTFRCDPISEHNRLYWYRQTLGQGPEFLTYFQNEAQLEKSRLLSDRFSAERPKGSFSTLEIQRTEQGDSAMYLCASSGLAESYEQYFGPGTRLTVT.